The source of this T cell receptor beta chain is a study of human T cells and chemical hapten exposure listed by TCRdb under 2021. The study in broad terms: For sensitization, 2% DPC in acetone was applied to a roughly 2 cm by roughly 2 cm area of upper inner arm skin. Blood samples were taken from patients before sensitization (week 0) and then at 2, 6 and about 24 weeks after DPC sensitization. This study followed changes in the peripheral blood TCR repertoire in vivo during primary and secondary sensitization of alopecia patients to the hapten diphenylcyclopropenone (DPC). Libraries were combined into a pool for sequencing, and differences in TCR yield between samples came mainly from small differences in library volumes within the pool. For TCR sequencing, blood came from some 31 alopecia patients at anywhere from one to four time points (pre-sensitization, 2, 6 and 24 weeks). Throughout the roughly 25-week study period, patients were also given weekly therapeutic DPC doses on the scalp. Patch testing was done on the upper back using Finn chambers containing 0.01% DPC, and results were scored after 6 days according to International Contact Dermatitis Research Group standards. The mostly female patient cohort included alopecia areata with under or over 50% scalp involvement, alopecia totalis and alopecia universalis.

Receptor amplification or capture employed RACE. Instrument on record: NextSeq 500. During library preparation, unique molecular identifiers were attached to individual cDNA molecules so that TCRs could be counted in a quantitative, reproducible way. For every blood RNA sample, sequencing covered both the TCR alpha and TCR beta chains. The original pipeline was this. Samples had a median of roughly 99,000 TCRs, with a range from about 23,224 to 700,000. The Decombinator software suite was used to annotate V, J and CDR3 in the TCR reads. Every sample was subsampled to the same number of TCRs (28,000) for the PS versus PT1 abundance plots. Expanded TCRs were defined as absent before sensitization and observed at least eight times at the 2-week time point. TCRdb reanalyzed the raw reads on its own, using fastp at Q25 for trimming and MiXCR for clone calling, and kept in-frame beta chains. CDR3 protein duplicates are merged, each entry listing the most common genes and DNA. The V and J calls and clone size come from TCRdb's table, not from the authors' own analysis. The sample has roughly 97,000 distinct CDR3 sequences on record, less than 35% of them singletons. The ten largest clonotypes hold approximately 10% of the sample.

Concerning this clonotype: Its antigen has not been determined. No base quality values were provided; no much bigger clone lies one nucleotide off.

The paper's findings and limits, for the study overall: DPC sensitization did not change how many TCRs were above 1 in 1000 frequency, and no evidence was found of alterations in global repertoire structure. After repeated subsampling, changes were observed in the strength of the expansion versus patch-test correlation and in the threshold at which the correlation became significant. A positive correlation was found between the number of PT1 expanded TCRs and patch test score, with significance reached at thresholds 8, 16 and 32 but not 4. Expanded TCRs formed significantly more large CDR3 similarity clusters than pre-sensitization or healthy control sets, consistent with antigen-driven responses. Because every patient had alopecia, a presumed autoimmune disease, the patients' immune response might differ from that of healthy individuals.

CDR1 MNHNS and CDR2 SASEGT are derived from the germline V gene. CDR3 length: 12 amino acids, cysteine to phenylalanine. The kept DNA is CDR3 alone, 36 bases in frame from the first base. The V end loses 3 bases and the J end loses 3 bases, and a stretch of 6 bases separates them. The intended sense of this specimen's time point label: patch test 3, about 24 weeks after DPC sensitization. Taken with the paper, the label for treatment or condition translates to: therapeutic diphenylcyclopropenone sensitization with weekly scalp DPC. At each patch-test visit, blood was drawn before the patch test was applied. Patients were eligible if aged 18 to 70, diagnosed with alopecia and judged suitable for DPC therapy, and pregnant patients were excluded. Total RNA was isolated from unfractionated whole blood collected in Tempus Blood RNA tubes.

The source of this sequence is a man in his forties with alopecia areata. Some clones in this sample may be carry-over from other donors' samples. This chain joins TRBV6-1 to TRBJ2-7; too little of a D gene remains to name it. This specimen was whole blood, taken in connection with sensitization to the hapten diphenylcyclopropenone (DPC). DNA sequence: TGTGCCAGCAGTGAGCCCTACTACGAGCAGTACTTC. Its protein product is CASSEPYYEQYF.